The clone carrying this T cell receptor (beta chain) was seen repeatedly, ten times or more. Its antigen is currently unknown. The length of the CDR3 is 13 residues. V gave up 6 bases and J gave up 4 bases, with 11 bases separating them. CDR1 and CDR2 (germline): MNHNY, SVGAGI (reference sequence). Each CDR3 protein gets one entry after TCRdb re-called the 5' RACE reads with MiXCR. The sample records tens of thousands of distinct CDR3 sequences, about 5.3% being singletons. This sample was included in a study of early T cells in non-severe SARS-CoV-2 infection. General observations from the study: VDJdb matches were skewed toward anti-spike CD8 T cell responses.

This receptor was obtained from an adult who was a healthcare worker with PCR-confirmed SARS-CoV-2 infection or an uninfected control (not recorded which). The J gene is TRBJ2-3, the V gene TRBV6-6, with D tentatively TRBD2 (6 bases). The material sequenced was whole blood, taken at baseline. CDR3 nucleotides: TGTGCCAGCAGCCCGGGAGAACCAGATACGCAGTATTTT. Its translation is CASSPGEPDTQYF.